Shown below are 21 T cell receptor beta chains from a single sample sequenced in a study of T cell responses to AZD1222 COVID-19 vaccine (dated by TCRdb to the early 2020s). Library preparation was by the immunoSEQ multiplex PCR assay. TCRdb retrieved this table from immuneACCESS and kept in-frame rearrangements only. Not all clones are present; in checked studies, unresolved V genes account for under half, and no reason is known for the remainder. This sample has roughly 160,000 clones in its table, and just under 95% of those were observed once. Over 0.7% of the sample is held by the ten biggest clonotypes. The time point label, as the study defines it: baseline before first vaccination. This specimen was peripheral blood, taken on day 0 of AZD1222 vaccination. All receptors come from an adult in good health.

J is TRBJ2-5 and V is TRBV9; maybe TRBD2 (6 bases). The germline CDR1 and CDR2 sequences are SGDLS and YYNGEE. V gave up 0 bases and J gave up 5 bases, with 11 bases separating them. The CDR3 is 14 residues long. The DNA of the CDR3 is TGTGCCAGCAGCGTAGGTCAGGGAGGCGAGACCCAGTACTTC. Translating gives CASSVGQGGETQYF.

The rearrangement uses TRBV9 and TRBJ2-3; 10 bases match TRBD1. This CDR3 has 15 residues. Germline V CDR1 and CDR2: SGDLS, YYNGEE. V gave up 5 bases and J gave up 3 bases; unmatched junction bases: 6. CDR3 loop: CASSGGQGLTDTQYF. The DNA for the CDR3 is TGTGCCAGCAGTGGGGGACAGGGGTTGACAGATACGCAGTATTTT.

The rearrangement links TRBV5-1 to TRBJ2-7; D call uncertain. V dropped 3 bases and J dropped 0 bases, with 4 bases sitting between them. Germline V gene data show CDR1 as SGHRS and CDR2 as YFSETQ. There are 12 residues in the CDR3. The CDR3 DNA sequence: TGCGCCAGCAGCTACAGCTCCTACGAGCAGTACTTC. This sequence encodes CASSYSSYEQYF.

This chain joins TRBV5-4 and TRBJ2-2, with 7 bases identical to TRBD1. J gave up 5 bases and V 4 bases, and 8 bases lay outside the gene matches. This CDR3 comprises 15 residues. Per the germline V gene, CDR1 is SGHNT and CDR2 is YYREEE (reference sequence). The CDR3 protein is CASSPGTALTGELFF. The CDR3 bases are TGTGCCAGCAGCCCCGGGACAGCGCTTACCGGGGAGCTGTTTTTT.

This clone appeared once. The CDR3 DNA reads TGCGCCAGCAGCTTGTCGGCAGGGGGCCCTTACAATGAGCAGTTCTTC. Its translation: CASSLSAGGPYNEQFF. The rearrangement links TRBV5-1 to TRBJ2-1, with TRBD1 matching over 8 bases. CDR1 SGHRS and CDR2 YFSETQ come from the germline V gene. CDR3 length equals 16 residues. J gave up 4 bases and V 1 base, and 7 bases lay outside the gene matches.

The CDR3 DNA reads TGTGCCAGCAGTCAGGGCTATAATTCACCCCTCCACTTT. This translates into CASSQGYNSPLHF. The chain combines TRBV12-3 or TRBV12-4 with TRBJ1-6; the D gene is possibly TRBD1 (5 bases). This CDR3 has 13 residues. V lost 5 bases to trimming and J lost 3 bases, with 5 bases between them.

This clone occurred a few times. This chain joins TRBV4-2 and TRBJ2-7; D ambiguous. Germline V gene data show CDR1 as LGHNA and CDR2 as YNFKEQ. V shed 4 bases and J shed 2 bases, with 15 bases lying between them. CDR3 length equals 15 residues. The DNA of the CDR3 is TGTGCCAGCAGCCGAGAAAGGGATGGGGCCTACGAGCAGTACTTC. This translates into CASSRERDGAYEQYF.

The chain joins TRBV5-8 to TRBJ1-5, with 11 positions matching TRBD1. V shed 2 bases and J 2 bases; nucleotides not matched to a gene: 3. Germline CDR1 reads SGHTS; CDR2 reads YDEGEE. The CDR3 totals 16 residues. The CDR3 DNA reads TGTGCCAGCAGCTTAGGACAGGGGGCCGGCAATCAGCCCCAGCATTTT. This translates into CASSLGQGAGNQPQHF.

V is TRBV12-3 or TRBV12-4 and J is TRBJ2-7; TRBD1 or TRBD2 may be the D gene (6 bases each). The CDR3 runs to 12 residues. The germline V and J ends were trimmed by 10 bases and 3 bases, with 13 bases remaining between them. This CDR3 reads CATSGDNYEQYF. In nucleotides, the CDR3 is TGTGCCACCTCGGGGGACAACTACGAGCAGTACTTC.

The CDR3 spells CASSSRGPYGYTF. CDR3 nucleotide sequence: TGTGCCAGCAGTTCCAGGGGGCCCTATGGCTACACCTTC. The genes are TRBV27 and TRBJ1-2; 8 bases align to TRBD1. The V and J ends lost 4 bases and 4 bases, in that order; junction bases with no gene match: 2. CDR3 size: 13 residues. CDR1 and CDR2 from the germline V gene are MNHEY and SMNVEV (reference sequence).

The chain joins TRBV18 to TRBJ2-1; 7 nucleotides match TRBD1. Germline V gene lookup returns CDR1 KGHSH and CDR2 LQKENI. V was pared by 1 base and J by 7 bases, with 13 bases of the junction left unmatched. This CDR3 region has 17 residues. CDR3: CASSPRWDQTGINEQFF. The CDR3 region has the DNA TGTGCCAGCTCACCACGTTGGGATCAGACAGGGATTAATGAGCAGTTCTTC.

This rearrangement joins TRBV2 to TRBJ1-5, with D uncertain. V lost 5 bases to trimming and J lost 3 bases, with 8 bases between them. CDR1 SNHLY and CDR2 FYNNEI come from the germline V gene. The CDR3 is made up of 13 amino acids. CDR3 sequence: CASSRGFNQPQHF. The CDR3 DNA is TGTGCCAGCAGTCGAGGGTTCAATCAGCCCCAGCATTTT.

The CDR3 nucleotides read TGTGCCAGCAGCAGAAGACAGGGGGCTGAAGCTTTCTTT. It specifies CASSRRQGAEAFF. The gene calls are TRBV9 and TRBJ1-1; 9 bases match TRBD1. The CDR3 totals 13 residues. CDR1 is SGDLS and CDR2 is YYNGEE in the germline V gene. The V segment lost 4 bases and the J segment 6 bases; nucleotides outside the gene matches: 4.

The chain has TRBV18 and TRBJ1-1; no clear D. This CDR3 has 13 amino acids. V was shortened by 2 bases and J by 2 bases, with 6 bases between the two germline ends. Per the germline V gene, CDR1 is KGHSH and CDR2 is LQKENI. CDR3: CASSPGSNTEAFF. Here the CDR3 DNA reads TGTGCCAGCTCACCAGGGTCCAACACTGAAGCTTTCTTT.

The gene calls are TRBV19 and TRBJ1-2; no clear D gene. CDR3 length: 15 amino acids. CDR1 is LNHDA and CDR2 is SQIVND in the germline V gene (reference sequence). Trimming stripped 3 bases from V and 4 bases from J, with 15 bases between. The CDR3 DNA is TGTGCCAGTAGTATCCCGCAGGCCCCAGGCTATGGCTACACCTTC. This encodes CASSIPQAPGYGYTF.

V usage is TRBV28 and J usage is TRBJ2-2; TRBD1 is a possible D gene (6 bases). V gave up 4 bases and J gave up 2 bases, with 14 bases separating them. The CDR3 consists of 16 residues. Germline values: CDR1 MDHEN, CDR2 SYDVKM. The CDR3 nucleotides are TGTGCCAGCAGTTCAGGGGAGAATATCAACACCGGGGAGCTGTTTTTT. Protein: CASSSGENINTGELFF.

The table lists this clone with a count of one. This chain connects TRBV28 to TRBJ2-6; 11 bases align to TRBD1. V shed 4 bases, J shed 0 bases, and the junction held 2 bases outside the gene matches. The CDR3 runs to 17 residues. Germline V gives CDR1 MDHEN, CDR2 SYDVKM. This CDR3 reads CASSSGQGVSGANVLTF. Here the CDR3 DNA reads TGTGCCAGCAGTTCGGGACAGGGGGTCTCTGGGGCCAACGTCCTGACTTTC.

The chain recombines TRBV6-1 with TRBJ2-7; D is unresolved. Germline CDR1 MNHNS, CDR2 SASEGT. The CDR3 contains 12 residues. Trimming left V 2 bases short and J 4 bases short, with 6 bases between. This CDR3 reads CASSEHGYEQYF. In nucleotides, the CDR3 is TGTGCCAGCAGTGAACATGGATACGAGCAGTACTTC.

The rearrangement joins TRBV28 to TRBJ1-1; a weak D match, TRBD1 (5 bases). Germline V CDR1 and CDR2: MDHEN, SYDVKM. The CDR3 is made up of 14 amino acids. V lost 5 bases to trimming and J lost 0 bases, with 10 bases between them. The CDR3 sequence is CASSPYRLNTEAFF. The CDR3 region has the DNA TGTGCCAGCAGTCCCTACAGGTTGAACACTGAAGCTTTCTTT.

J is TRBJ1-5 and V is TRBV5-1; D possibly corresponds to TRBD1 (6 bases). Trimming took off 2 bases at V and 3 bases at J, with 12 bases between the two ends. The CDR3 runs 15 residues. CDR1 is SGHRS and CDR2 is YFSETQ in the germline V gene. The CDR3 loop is CASSLQGLLNQPQHF. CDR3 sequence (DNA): TGCGCCAGCAGCTTACAGGGCCTACTCAATCAGCCCCAGCATTTT.

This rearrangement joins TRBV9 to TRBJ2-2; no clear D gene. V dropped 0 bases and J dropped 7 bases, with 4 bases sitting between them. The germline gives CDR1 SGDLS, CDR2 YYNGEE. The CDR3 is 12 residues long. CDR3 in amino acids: CASSVAYGELFF. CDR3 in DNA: TGTGCCAGCAGCGTAGCTTACGGGGAGCTGTTTTTT.